Each of the 18 T cell receptor beta chains below was sequenced from the same sample in a study of vaccination and CD4 T cells after COVID-19. The assay that was used to sequence DNA from cultured CD4+ T cells was the Oncomine TCR Beta short-read assay. One entry per CDR3 protein, called by TCRdb with MiXCR from the PCR reads. This table holds 20,000 to 25,000 distinct CDR3 sequences, 55% to 70% found once. Their specific antigens are unknown. Documented treatment: approximately 9-day PBMC culture with coronavirus spike peptide pools or control peptides (ViraFEST assay). The material was CD4+ T cells from blood, cultured in vitro, obtained after SARS-CoV-2 vaccination. The source of these receptors is a human donor who received a COVID-19 vaccine.

This rearrangement joins TRBV12-3 or TRBV12-4 to TRBJ2-1; maybe TRBD2 (7 bases). The CDR3 has 14 residues. The V gene lost 7 bases and the J gene lost 4 bases, with 14 bases spanning the gap. As DNA, the CDR3 is TGTGCCAGCACCAAAGGGGGGGAGTACAATGAGCAGTTCTTC. This codes for CASTKGGEYNEQFF.

V is TRBV19 and J is TRBJ1-4; D unclear. Per germline, CDR1 LNHDA and CDR2 SQIVND (reference sequence). Deletions cut 5 bases from V and 8 bases from J, with 12 bases between. There are 13 residues in the CDR3. In DNA form, the CDR3 reads TGTGCCAGTAGTTCCTTGGGTAGCGAAAAACTGTTTTTT. Translated: CASSSLGSEKLFF. The whole variable domain, filled in from reference TRBV19 and TRBJ1-4, reads DGGITQSPKYLFRKEGQNVTLSCEQNLNHDAMYWYRQDPGQGLRLIYYSQIVNDFQKGDIAEGYSVSREKKESFPLTVTSAQKNPTAFYLCASSSLGSEKLFFGSGTQLSVL.

Here the CDR3 DNA reads TGTGCCAGCAGCCCCCGGGACAGGGTCTTTGATAATTCACCCCTCCACTTT. Its protein product is CASSPRDRVFDNSPLHF. This sequence joins TRBV21-1 and TRBJ1-6; TRBD1, the table's D call, was not compared with the DNA. TRBV21-1 is a pseudogene locus. The CDR3 totals 17 residues.

The chain couples TRBV6-1 to TRBJ2-6; 11 bases are a match to TRBD1. Unmatched junction bases numbered 10, after V lost 6 bases and J lost 0 bases. This CDR3 contains 19 residues. Per the germline V gene, CDR1 is MNHNS and CDR2 is SASEGT. Here the CDR3 reads CASSSPQGQGGSGANVLTF. In nucleotides, the CDR3 is TGTGCCAGCAGCTCACCCCAGGGACAGGGGGGCTCTGGGGCCAACGTCCTGACTTTC.

This clonotype showed up just a few times. As DNA, the CDR3 is TGCAGTGCTAGAGACCCCGGACAGGGAATCGATAGCAATCAGCCCCAGCATTTT. Its translation: CSARDPGQGIDSNQPQHF. The rearrangement links TRBV20-1 to TRBJ1-5; 8 bases align to TRBD1. The length of the CDR3 is 18 residues. V lost 0 bases to trimming and J lost 0 bases; unmatched junction nucleotides: 10. CDR1 and CDR2 (germline): DFQATT, SNEGSKA (reference sequence).

This clonotype appeared a single time. The rearrangement joins TRBV6-1 to TRBJ2-5, with TRBD1 as a possible D gene (5 bases). The CDR3 sequence is 16 residues long. The germline gives CDR1 MNHNS, CDR2 SASEGT. The V gene lost 3 bases and the J gene lost 7 bases, with 21 bases spanning the gap. The CDR3 here is CASSEKWGPQSGTQYF. The DNA for the CDR3 is TGTGCCAGCAGTGAGAAGTGGGGCCCCCAATCCGGGACCCAGTACTTC.

This clonotype has a handful of counts. V usage is TRBV6-5 and J usage is TRBJ1-1; no firm D call. V was shortened by 0 bases and J by 3 bases, with 8 bases between the two germline ends. CDR1 is MNHEY, CDR2 SVGAGI, per germline. The CDR3 is made up of 14 amino acids. The CDR3 sequence is CASSYSGGDTEAFF. The CDR3 nucleotides read TGTGCCAGCAGTTACTCCGGCGGGGACACTGAAGCTTTCTTT.

The gene calls are TRBV5-1 and TRBJ2-5; 12 bases line up with TRBD2. The J segment lost 7 bases and the V segment lost 4 bases, leaving 8 bases of the junction unmatched. Germline lookup yields CDR1 SGHRS and CDR2 YFSETQ. There are 15 residues in the CDR3. The CDR3 DNA reads TGCGCCAGCAGCATATGGACTAGCGGGGAAGGGACCCAGTACTTC. It specifies CASSIWTSGEGTQYF.

CDR3 in DNA: TGTGCCAGCAGTTCAGGACCCGGGACAGGGGGTAGTGGGTATAATTCACCCCTCCACTTT. Translated, it gives CASSSGPGTGGSGYNSPLHF. This chain connects TRBV6-5 to TRBJ1-6, with 11 positions matching TRBD1. Germline V lookup: CDR1 MNHEY, CDR2 SVGAGI. V was pared by 4 bases and J by 4 bases, with 15 bases of the junction left unmatched. This CDR3 region has 20 residues.

The CDR3 nucleotides read TGTGCCAGCAGCTTAGCGGGGTGGGGTGAAAAACTGTTTTTT. Protein: CASSLAGWGEKLFF. The chain couples TRBV7-2 to TRBJ1-4; D unresolved. The CDR3 covers 14 residues. The V gene lost 0 bases and the J gene lost 7 bases, with 9 bases spanning the gap. Germline V gives CDR1 SGHTA, CDR2 FQGNSA.

The V and J genes are TRBV19 and TRBJ2-5; D perhaps matches TRBD1 (5 bases). V lost 5 bases and J 5 bases, leaving 12 bases between the germline ends. This CDR3 is built from 13 residues. Germline V CDR1 and CDR2: LNHDA, SQIVND (reference sequence). The chain's CDR3 is CASSPQVGETQYF. CDR3 nucleotide sequence: TGTGCCAGTAGTCCACAGGTAGGGGAGACCCAGTACTTC.

V gene TRBV25-1 combines with J gene TRBJ1-2; TRBD1 is a possible D gene (5 bases). Germline CDR1 MGHDK, CDR2 SYGVNS. This CDR3 is built from 14 residues. V was shortened by 4 bases and J by 5 bases, with 14 bases between the two germline ends. The CDR3: CASSAQGPVYGYTF. CDR3 nucleotide sequence: TGTGCCAGCAGTGCCCAGGGTCCGGTTTATGGCTACACCTTC.

The CDR3 DNA reads TGCAGCGTTGGGGCAGCGCCTTATGGCTACACCTTC. It specifies CSVGAAPYGYTF. The J gene is TRBJ1-2, the V gene TRBV29-1, with D unclear. There are 12 residues in the CDR3. Per germline, CDR1 SQVTM and CDR2 ANQGSEA. Trimming cost V 4 bases and J 5 bases, with 11 bases left between them.

This chain uses TRBV10-1 with TRBJ2-7; 8 bases are a match to TRBD2. Per the germline V gene, CDR1 is WNHNN and CDR2 is SYGVQD (reference sequence). The CDR3 contains 14 residues. V lost 0 bases, J lost 7 bases, and 5 bases stayed unmatched. In nucleotides, the CDR3 is TGCGCCAGCAGTGAGTCGACAGAGCGGGGGGAGCAGTACTTC. Encoded protein: CASSESTERGEQYF.

J is TRBJ1-5 and V is TRBV19; D may be TRBD1 (5 bases). V was pared by 7 bases and J by 4 bases, with 17 bases between. This CDR3 spans 15 amino acids. The germline V gene has CDR1 LNHDA and CDR2 SQIVND (reference sequence). CDR3 nucleotide sequence: TGTGCCAGTACCCCCGTCGCGGGGGGTAATCAGCCCCAGCATTTT. It is translated as CASTPVAGGNQPQHF.

This clonotype was recorded only once. CDR3 sequence reads: CASIRGLTTSGVTDTQYF. In DNA, the CDR3 is TGTGCCAGCATCAGGGGTCTTACGACTAGCGGTGTGACAGATACGCAGTATTTT. J is TRBJ2-3 and V is TRBV6-1; 9 bases agree with TRBD2. This CDR3 is 18 amino acids long. The trim removed 7 bases at V and 3 bases at J, leaving 17 bases unmatched. Germline lookup yields CDR1 MNHNS and CDR2 SASEGT.

Only one count was recorded for this clonotype. This sequence joins TRBV20-1 and TRBJ2-1; possible D gene TRBD1, 6 bases. Germline loops: CDR1 DFQATT, CDR2 SNEGSKA (reference sequence). The CDR3 is 12 amino acids. V was shortened by 3 bases and J by 9 bases, with 12 bases between the two germline ends. The CDR3 sequence is CSASRTVSEQFF. In nucleotides, the CDR3 is TGCAGTGCTAGTCGGACAGTATCTGAGCAGTTCTTC.

CDR3 region: CSARWGLVQETQYF. The CDR3 bases are TGCAGTGCTAGATGGGGACTAGTGCAAGAGACCCAGTACTTC. The chain combines TRBV20-1 with TRBJ2-5; 8 bases match TRBD2. V lost 2 bases, J lost 2 bases, and 4 bases stayed unmatched. The germline V gene encodes CDR1 DFQATT and CDR2 SNEGSKA (reference sequence). CDR3 length: 14 residues.